One and the same sample provided the 26 T cell receptor beta chains below, sequenced in a study of blood T cell repertoires in COVID-19. The data were produced by immunoSEQ multiplex PCR, yet TCRdb's version contains in-frame clones alone and is incomplete. This table has 210,000 or so clones, 75% to 85% appearing once. Specimen: PBMCs or T cells enriched from blood (not recorded which). These receptors originate from a man between 25 and 39 years old with acute COVID-19.

The J gene is TRBJ1-5, the V gene TRBV10-3; D not certain. The V end was cut by 6 bases, the J end by 0 bases, with 12 bases between. CDR1 is ENHRY and CDR2 is SYGVKD in the germline V gene. There are 15 residues in the CDR3. CDR3 nucleotides: TGTGCCATCAGGGTCTCCGCAGATAGCAATCAGCCCCAGCATTTT. This sequence encodes CAIRVSADSNQPQHF.

The J gene is TRBJ2-7, the V gene TRBV5-4; tentative D call: TRBD2 (5 bases). The germline V gene encodes CDR1 SGHNT and CDR2 YYREEE (reference sequence). The CDR3 covers 11 residues. Between the trimmed V and J ends, which lost 2 bases and 7 bases, there was a span of 7 bases. This chain's CDR3 is CASSFRGEQYF. The CDR3, as DNA: TGTGCCAGCAGCTTTAGAGGGGAGCAGTACTTC.

J is TRBJ1-1 and V is TRBV28; D ambiguous. The CDR3 length is 12 residues. Trimming took 7 bases from V and 2 from J, leaving 8 bases between them. Germline assignment: CDR1 MDHEN and CDR2 SYDVKM. The CDR3 here is CASTLRNTEAFF. The CDR3 region has the DNA TGTGCCAGCACCCTGCGAAACACTGAAGCTTTCTTT.

The CDR3: CASSLYNRGTGELFF. CDR3 coding DNA: TGCGCCAGCAGCCTATATAACAGGGGCACCGGGGAGCTGTTTTTT. The chain couples TRBV5-1 to TRBJ2-2; 7 bases are a match to TRBD1. The ends lost 4 bases at V and 4 bases at J; junction bases unmatched: 7. Germline V gives CDR1 SGHRS, CDR2 YFSETQ. The CDR3 has 15 amino acids.

The chain combines TRBV11-3 with TRBJ2-1; 7 bases map to TRBD2. With 5 bases clipped from V and 4 bases from J, the junction kept 8 bases outside the gene matches. This CDR3 region has 15 residues. Germline V gene sequence: CDR1 SGHNT, CDR2 YENEEA. The chain's CDR3 is CASSPSGSGYNEQFF. CDR3 in DNA: TGTGCCAGCAGCCCTTCCGGTAGCGGGTACAATGAGCAGTTCTTC.

The chain couples TRBV19 to TRBJ1-4; no firm D call. Looked up from germline, CDR1 is LNHDA and CDR2 is SQIVND (reference sequence). The length of the CDR3 is 13 residues. The V end was cut by 3 bases, the J end by 15 bases, with 17 bases between. The CDR3 DNA follows: TGTGCCAGTAGTATGGATACGGGTTATTTGGTGTTTTTT. Amino acid sequence: CASSMDTGYLVFF.

This rearrangement joins TRBV9 to TRBJ2-7, with D possibly being TRBD1 (5 bases). This CDR3 has 17 residues. V was cut by 0 bases and J by 0 bases, with 16 bases left in between. Germline lookup yields CDR1 SGDLS and CDR2 YYNGEE. This CDR3 is CASSVGDRGLSSYEQYF. The CDR3, as DNA: TGTGCCAGCAGCGTAGGCGATAGGGGCCTGAGCTCCTACGAGCAGTACTTC. Using reference TRBV9 and TRBJ2-7 for the parts outside the CDR3, the full variable domain is DSGVTQTPKHLITATGQRVTLRCSPRSGDLSVYWYQQSLDQGLQFLIQYYNGEERAKGNILERFSAQQFPDLHSELNLSSLELGDSALYFCASSVGDRGLSSYEQYFGPGTRLTVT.

The CDR3 DNA is TGTGCCAGCAGTGAATCATCTATCAGCAGGGATGAGCAGTTCTTC. It specifies CASSESSISRDEQFF. The chain has TRBV6-1 and TRBJ2-1; D is possibly TRBD1 (5 bases). V dropped 2 bases and J dropped 8 bases, with 16 bases sitting between them. The CDR3 sequence is 15 residues long. The germline gives CDR1 MNHNS, CDR2 SASEGT.

The chain joins TRBV28 to TRBJ2-7; 7 nucleotides line up with TRBD2. The junction had 9 bases not matched to a gene; V was cut back by 5 bases and J by 2 bases. Germline values: CDR1 MDHEN, CDR2 SYDVKM. The CDR3 has 15 amino acids. CDR3 coding DNA: TGTGCCAGCAGTCCCCCGGGGGGAGGGCCCTACGAGCAGTACTTC. The encoded protein is CASSPPGGGPYEQYF.

This chain links TRBV28 with TRBJ1-2, with 7 bases fitting TRBD1. The germline gives CDR1 MDHEN, CDR2 SYDVKM. Trimming took 2 bases from V and 7 from J; bases not matched to a gene: 10. CDR3 length: 15 residues. The CDR3 nucleotides are TGTGCCAGCAGTTTACCCCGACAGGGCTTAGGTGGCTACACCTTC. This encodes CASSLPRQGLGGYTF.

The V gene is TRBV7-2, the J gene TRBJ1-1; D gene unclear. V dropped 3 bases and J dropped 5 bases, with 13 bases sitting between them. CDR1 and CDR2 from the germline V gene are SGHTA and FQGNSA. The CDR3 loop spans 14 amino acids. DNA for the CDR3: TGTGCCAGCAGCTTTGCTGGGCATTGGACTGAAGCTTTCTTT. Amino acid sequence: CASSFAGHWTEAFF.

V is TRBV11-2 and J is TRBJ1-2; D unresolved. V lost 1 base to trimming and J lost 4 bases, with 19 bases between them. The length of the CDR3 is 17 residues. Germline values: CDR1 SGHAT, CDR2 FQNNGV. The CDR3 DNA follows: TGTGCCAGCAGCTTAGTCAATCCATGGATGACTGTCTATGGCTACACCTTC. This codes for CASSLVNPWMTVYGYTF.

The chain links TRBV12-3 or TRBV12-4 to TRBJ2-7, with D perhaps TRBD1 (5 bases). The CDR3 runs to 13 residues. Deletions cut 6 bases from V and 5 bases from J, with 14 bases between. The DNA for the CDR3 is TGTGCCAGCAGCTTGGACCGGACACACGAGCAGTACTTC. Translated: CASSLDRTHEQYF.

This clone was observed a handful of times. V gene TRBV2 combines with J gene TRBJ2-7; 7 bases match TRBD2. Germline lookup yields CDR1 SNHLY and CDR2 FYNNEI. The CDR3 totals 12 residues. Trimming cost V 5 bases and J 9 bases; bases outside gene matches: 7. CDR3 loop: CASSLAGPVQYF. The CDR3 bases are TGTGCCAGCAGTTTAGCGGGCCCCGTGCAGTACTTC.

The chain joins TRBV13 to TRBJ2-1, with 10 nucleotides matching TRBD2. The CDR3 sequence is 16 residues long. V lost 5 bases, J lost 7 bases, and 11 bases stayed unmatched. CDR1 and CDR2 (germline): PRHDT, FYEKMQ (reference sequence). CDR3 amino acids: CASSRFRLAGENEQFF. The CDR3, as DNA: TGTGCCAGCAGCCGATTTAGGCTAGCGGGGGAAAATGAGCAGTTCTTC.

This clone was observed a few times. This chain uses TRBV12-5 with TRBJ1-6, with D possibly TRBD1 on 5 matching bases. V was pared by 6 bases and J by 6 bases, with 12 bases between. The CDR3 is made up of 14 amino acids. Germline assignment: CDR1 LGHNT and CDR2 FRNRAP. CDR3 protein: CASGLTDFNSPLHF. As DNA, the CDR3 is TGTGCTAGTGGATTGACAGATTTTAATTCACCCCTCCACTTT.

This clone was seen a few times. The V and J genes are TRBV7-9 and TRBJ1-4; no clear D gene. The germline CDR1 and CDR2 sequences are SEHNR and FQNEAQ (reference sequence). The CDR3 has 14 residues. V lost 1 base, J lost 6 bases, and 9 bases lay in between. CDR3 in amino acids: CASSLGSPDEKLFF. The CDR3 bases are TGTGCCAGCAGCTTAGGGAGTCCCGATGAAAAACTGTTTTTT.

This chain connects TRBV6-5 to TRBJ1-4; D gene uncertain. Looked up from germline, CDR1 is MNHEY and CDR2 is SVGAGI. The CDR3 spans 12 residues. The V end lost 6 bases, the J end lost 8 bases, and 10 bases lay between the germline ends. This chain's CDR3 is CASSASGEKLFF. The CDR3 DNA sequence: TGTGCCAGCAGCGCTAGCGGGGAAAAACTGTTTTTT.

This chain joins TRBV11-2 and TRBJ1-1; 7 bases map to TRBD1. Germline trimming cut 0 bases from V and 5 bases from J; bases unmatched to any gene: 3. The CDR3 runs to 14 residues. The V gene's germline CDR1 is SGHAT and CDR2 FQNNGV. The CDR3 here is CASSLDFRGTEAFF. CDR3 bases: TGTGCCAGCAGCTTAGACTTCAGGGGGACTGAAGCTTTCTTT. Combining the CDR3 with reference TRBV11-2 and TRBJ1-1 gives the whole variable domain EAGVAQSPRYKIIEKRQSVAFWCNPISGHATLYWYQQILGQGPKLLIQFQNNGVVDDSQLPKDRFSAERLKGVDSTLKIQPAKLEDSAVYLCASSLDFRGTEAFFGQGTRLTVV.

V and J are TRBV12-5 and TRBJ2-2; 9 bases map to TRBD1. This CDR3 contains 15 residues. The junction had 3 bases not matched to a gene; V was cut back by 4 bases and J by 3 bases. CDR1 is LGHNT, CDR2 FRNRAP, per germline. The CDR3 here is CASGSGQGHTGELFF. The DNA of the CDR3 is TGTGCTAGTGGTTCAGGACAGGGGCACACCGGGGAGCTGTTTTTT. Full variable domain (outside the CDR3, taken from reference TRBV12-5 and TRBJ2-2): DARVTQTPRHKVTEMGQEVTMRCQPILGHNTVFWYRQTMMQGLELLAYFRNRAPLDDSGMPKDRFSAEMPDATLATLKIQPSEPRDSAVYFCASGSGQGHTGELFFGEGSRLTVL.

The CDR3 coding sequence is TGTGCCAGTAGTTGGACAGGGTACAATGAGCAGTTCTTC. The encoded protein is CASSWTGYNEQFF. The V gene is TRBV19, the J gene TRBJ2-1; 8 bases map to TRBD1. CDR1 is LNHDA, CDR2 SQIVND, per germline (reference sequence). V shed 5 bases, J shed 4 bases, and the junction held 1 base outside the gene matches. The CDR3 is 13 amino acids.

V gene TRBV30 combines with J gene TRBJ2-3, with 11 bases matching TRBD2. Germline trimming cut 6 bases from V and 5 bases from J; bases unmatched to any gene: 13. Germline lookup yields CDR1 GTSNPN and CDR2 SVGIG (reference sequence). The CDR3 loop spans 16 amino acids. The CDR3 here is CACQSRLAGTQDTQYF. The CDR3 region has the DNA TGTGCCTGCCAATCTCGACTAGCGGGAACCCAAGATACGCAGTATTTT.

The chain recombines TRBV28 with TRBJ1-1; TRBD1 might be the D (5 bases). Trimming left V 5 bases short and J 1 base short, with 8 bases between. Germline values: CDR1 MDHEN, CDR2 SYDVKM. CDR3 size: 13 residues. As DNA, the CDR3 is TGTGCCAGCAGTGGACACAAGAACACTGAAGCTTTCTTT. As protein: CASSGHKNTEAFF.

This chain links TRBV7-9 with TRBJ1-1; D gene ambiguous. The length of the CDR3 is 11 residues. The V end lost 5 bases, the J end lost 7 bases, and 8 bases lay between the germline ends. Germline loops: CDR1 SEHNR, CDR2 FQNEAQ (reference sequence). CDR3 region: CASSHGSEAFF. For the CDR3, the DNA is TGTGCCAGCAGCCATGGGAGTGAAGCTTTCTTT.

The DNA of the CDR3 is TGTGCCAGCTCATCAGCCCTACTAGCGGCCAGGAATGAGCAGTTCTTC. This sequence encodes CASSSALLAARNEQFF. The rearrangement uses TRBV18 and TRBJ2-1; 8 positions match TRBD2. This CDR3 is 16 amino acids long. CDR1 KGHSH and CDR2 LQKENI come from the germline V gene. V was clipped by 5 bases and J by 7 bases; unmatched bases: 13.

The chain has TRBV15 and TRBJ1-1; D unclear. V was shortened by 0 bases and J by 4 bases, with 9 bases between the two germline ends. In germline, CDR1 is LNHNV, CDR2 YYDKDF (reference sequence). CDR3 length: 14 amino acids. DNA of the CDR3: TGTGCCACCAGCAGAGACGGGCGGGGCACTGAAGCTTTCTTT. Protein product: CATSRDGRGTEAFF. Full variable domain (remainder filled in from reference TRBV15 and TRBJ1-1): DAMVIQNPRYQVTQFGKPVTLSCSQTLNHNVMYWYQQKSSQAPKLLFHYYDKDFNNEADTPDNFQSRRPNTSFCFLDIRSPGLGDTAMYLCATSRDGRGTEAFFGQGTRLTVV.